A single sample gave rise to the 29 T cell receptor beta chains below, sequenced in a study of T cell responses to AZD1222 COVID-19 vaccine. Method: immunoSEQ multiplex PCR; TCRdb's copy keeps in-frame clones and lacks some. The sample records around 270,000 clones, around 93% being singletons. The specimen comprised peripheral blood, sampled 28 days after the second AZD1222 dose. The receptor set was obtained from an adult who received the AZD1222 COVID-19 vaccine.

The genes are TRBV5-1 and TRBJ1-5; D remains unclear. Germline CDR1 reads SGHRS; CDR2 reads YFSETQ. V lost 0 bases to trimming and J lost 0 bases, with 7 bases between them. The CDR3 contains 15 residues. CDR3 in DNA: TGCGCCAGCAGCTTGGGGGGTAATAGCAATCAGCCCCAGCATTTT. Its protein is CASSLGGNSNQPQHF.

The chain carries TRBV6-5 and TRBJ2-5; 8 bases agree with TRBD1. The junction had 7 bases not matched to a gene; V was cut back by 7 bases and J by 3 bases. This CDR3 is built from 14 residues. Germline V CDR1 and CDR2: MNHEY, SVGAGI. Here the CDR3 DNA reads TGTGCCAGCATTGCGGACAGGGCCGAAGAGACCCAGTACTTC. This codes for CASIADRAEETQYF.

The genes are TRBV5-6 and TRBJ2-5, with 10 bases identical to TRBD2. V lost 2 bases and J lost 8; bases outside the gene matches: 6. The CDR3 extends over 14 amino acids. The germline gives CDR1 SGHDT, CDR2 YYEEEE. The CDR3 spells CASSFPSGGATQYF. In DNA, the CDR3 is TGTGCCAGCAGCTTCCCCAGCGGGGGGGCTACCCAGTACTTC.

J is TRBJ1-6 and V is TRBV12-3 or TRBV12-4, with unresolved D. The CDR3 is 13 residues long. Deletions cut 6 bases from V and 10 bases from J, with 13 bases between. The CDR3 DNA reads as TGTGCCAGCAGCCTCGGGTTACGATCACCCCTCCACTTT. It specifies CASSLGLRSPLHF.

The chain links TRBV6-6 to TRBJ1-2; D is undetermined. Trimming removed 10 bases at V and 3 bases at J, with 15 bases between. Germline CDR1 and CDR2: MNHNY and SVGAGI (reference sequence). CDR3 length: 13 amino acids. The CDR3 nucleotides are TGTGCCACCCCGGGTTCGCGGGACTATGGCTACACCTTC. It yields the protein CATPGSRDYGYTF.

This sequence joins TRBV7-8 and TRBJ2-1; 9 nucleotides match TRBD2. V lost 1 base and J lost 6; bases outside the gene matches: 10. Looked up from germline, CDR1 is SGHVS and CDR2 is FQNEAQ. The CDR3 length is 17 residues. CDR3 amino acids: CASSLGLWAGGPNEQFF. CDR3 nucleotides: TGTGCCAGCAGCTTAGGGTTATGGGCGGGAGGGCCCAATGAGCAGTTCTTC.

The genes are TRBV27 and TRBJ2-4, with 7 bases that match TRBD2. V was pared by 5 bases and J by 6 bases, with 4 bases of the junction left unmatched. CDR1 and CDR2 from the germline V gene are MNHEY and SMNVEV (reference sequence). The CDR3 consists of 13 residues. CDR3 loop: CASSTGRGNIQYF. CDR3 sequence (DNA): TGTGCCAGCAGTACGGGGAGGGGAAACATTCAGTACTTC.

The chain employs TRBV27 and TRBJ2-1; D gene unclear. This CDR3 contains 15 residues. Trimming stripped 5 bases from V and 0 bases from J, with 11 bases between. Germline V CDR1 and CDR2: MNHEY, SMNVEV (reference sequence). The CDR3 is CASSPDRSSYNEQFF. CDR3 nucleotides: TGTGCCAGCAGTCCAGACCGCAGCTCCTACAATGAGCAGTTCTTC.

The chain uses TRBV4-3 and TRBJ2-7, with D perhaps TRBD1 (5 bases). The length of the CDR3 is 15 residues. Germline V lookup: CDR1 LGHNA, CDR2 YSLEER. Trimming shortened V by 1 base and J by 0 bases, and 10 bases separated the two germline ends. For the CDR3, the DNA is TGCGCCAGCAGCCAAGTTTATGGGGCCTCCTACGAGCAGTACTTC. Translating gives CASSQVYGASYEQYF.

V is TRBV5-1 and J is TRBJ1-6; D uncertain. The CDR3 has 15 residues. V dropped 0 bases and J dropped 7 bases, with 11 bases sitting between them. CDR1 is SGHRS, CDR2 YFSETQ, per germline. CDR3 amino acids: CASSLGQTGNSPLHF. The CDR3, as DNA: TGCGCCAGCAGCTTGGGACAAACGGGCAATTCACCCCTCCACTTT. The complete variable domain, with remaining parts taken from reference TRBV5-1 and TRBJ1-6, reads KAGVTQTPRYLIKTRGQQVTLSCSPISGHRSVSWYQQTPGQGLQFLFEYFSETQRNKGNFPGRFSGRQFSNSRSEMNVSTLELGDSALYLCASSLGQTGNSPLHFGNGTRLTVT.

This clone has only one observation. This chain uses TRBV27 with TRBJ2-3; 8 bases are shared with TRBD2. Germline lookup yields CDR1 MNHEY and CDR2 SMNVEV (reference sequence). The CDR3 has 14 residues. Unmatched junction bases numbered 3, after V lost 2 bases and J lost 5 bases. In nucleotides, the CDR3 is TGTGCCAGCAGTTTAATGGCGGGGGGAGATACGCAGTATTTT. Protein sequence: CASSLMAGGDTQYF.

This sequence joins TRBV6-5 and TRBJ1-2, with 10 bases fitting TRBD1. This CDR3 has 14 residues. The junction had 6 bases not matched to a gene; V was cut back by 3 bases and J by 8 bases. CDR1 and CDR2 (germline): MNHEY, SVGAGI. DNA for the CDR3: TGTGCCAGCAGTTATGACCGGGACAGGGGAGGCTACACCTTC. This gives the protein CASSYDRDRGGYTF.

This chain uses TRBV5-4 with TRBJ1-2, with 9 bases lining up with TRBD1. Looked up from germline, CDR1 is SGHNT and CDR2 is YYREEE (reference sequence). This CDR3 contains 14 residues. The V gene end was trimmed by 4 bases and the J gene end by 4 bases; junction bases not matched to a gene: 5. For the CDR3, the DNA is TGTGCCAGCAGCACTGGACAGGGGTTCTATGGCTACACCTTC. The encoded protein is CASSTGQGFYGYTF.

The rearrangement joins TRBV28 to TRBJ2-6, with D tentatively TRBD2 (5 bases). Looked up from germline, CDR1 is MDHEN and CDR2 is SYDVKM. Trimming shortened V by 3 bases and J by 0 bases, and 15 bases separated the two germline ends. This CDR3 has 18 amino acids. In nucleotides, the CDR3 is TGTGCCAGCAGTTTTGGAGGTGACATTCGCTCTGGGGCCAACGTCCTGACTTTC. Translation gives CASSFGGDIRSGANVLTF.

The V call is TRBV2, the J call TRBJ1-6; maybe TRBD1 (6 bases). Germline V gives CDR1 SNHLY, CDR2 FYNNEI. With 4 bases removed from V and 1 base from J, the gap between germline ends came to 11 bases. The CDR3 runs 16 residues. The CDR3 is CASSVMDSSYNSPLHF. The CDR3 DNA reads as TGTGCCAGCAGTGTAATGGACAGTTCCTATAATTCACCCCTCCACTTT.

The chain uses TRBV6-6 and TRBJ1-1; D is ambiguous. The length of the CDR3 is 12 residues. The germline V and J ends were trimmed by 10 bases and 1 base, with 10 bases remaining between them. CDR1 and CDR2 from the germline V gene are MNHNY and SVGAGI (reference sequence). CDR3 residues: CATRRGNTEAFF. CDR3 DNA: TGTGCCACGAGACGAGGGAACACTGAAGCTTTCTTT.

The chain employs TRBV11-2 and TRBJ2-1; D not resolved. Trimming pared 4 bases from V and 10 bases from J, leaving 14 bases between. Germline CDR1 and CDR2: SGHAT and FQNNGV. The CDR3 consists of 13 residues. The CDR3 DNA reads as TGTGCCAGCAGCTCGCCGTCTCGTGGGGAGCAGTTCTTC. It yields the protein CASSSPSRGEQFF.

The rearrangement joins TRBV19 to TRBJ1-5; no clear D gene. Trimming removed 4 bases from V and 6 bases from J, with 22 bases in between. Germline CDR1 is LNHDA and CDR2 is SQIVND (reference sequence). The CDR3 runs 17 residues. CDR3 in DNA: TGTGCCAGTAGTACGAGGGAGAGGAGAGTGGTAAGTCAGCCCCAGCATTTT. It translates to CASSTRERRVVSQPQHF.

The genes are TRBV11-2 and TRBJ1-1; D perhaps matches TRBD1 (6 bases). CDR1 is SGHAT and CDR2 is FQNNGV in the germline V gene. V was trimmed by 3 bases and J by 0 bases, leaving 11 bases between them. CDR3 size: 15 residues. The CDR3 nucleotides read TGTGCCAGCAGCTTGGCCGGACAGATGAACACTGAAGCTTTCTTT. Protein product: CASSLAGQMNTEAFF.

V and J are TRBV24-1 and TRBJ2-7, with D tentatively TRBD1 or TRBD2 (5 bases each). The CDR3 covers 15 residues. Trimming removed 4 bases from V and 4 bases from J, with 16 bases in between. Germline assignment: CDR1 KGHDR and CDR2 SFDVKD. CDR3 nucleotides: TGTGCCACCAGTGACCGCACGGGACGGAGGTACGAGCAGTACTTC. Translating it yields CATSDRTGRRYEQYF.

This chain's CDR3 is CASSSRTGMGEQYF. The CDR3 coding sequence is TGCGCCAGCAGCTCGCGGACAGGGATGGGCGAGCAGTACTTC. V is TRBV5-1 and J is TRBJ2-7, with 8 bases fitting TRBD1. V shed 3 bases, J shed 6 bases, and the junction held 8 bases outside the gene matches. Germline loops: CDR1 SGHRS, CDR2 YFSETQ. The CDR3 is 14 residues long.

The chain joins TRBV7-3 to TRBJ1-2; weak D call: TRBD1 (6 bases). Trimming stripped 7 bases from V and 3 bases from J, with 24 bases between. Germline V gene sequence: CDR1 SGHTA, CDR2 FQGTGA. The CDR3 has 17 amino acids. The CDR3 protein is CASISWDNLPGDYGYTF. CDR3 coding DNA: TGTGCCAGCATCAGCTGGGACAACCTACCCGGGGACTATGGCTACACCTTC.

The gene calls are TRBV7-2 and TRBJ2-7; D is undetermined. V gave up 1 base and J gave up 7 bases, with 11 bases separating them. The CDR3 loop spans 13 amino acids. Germline CDR1 reads SGHTA; CDR2 reads FQGNSA. The CDR3 here is CASSLVWNLEQYF. The CDR3 coding sequence is TGTGCCAGCAGCTTAGTGTGGAACTTAGAGCAGTACTTC.

The CDR3 nucleotides are TGTGCCAGCAGTTTCGTGACAATCCAGGGGCGGTCGTATTCACCCCTCCACTTT. This codes for CASSFVTIQGRSYSPLHF. This chain connects TRBV28 to TRBJ1-6; weak D call: TRBD1 (6 bases). CDR3 size: 18 residues. Germline V CDR1 and CDR2: MDHEN, SYDVKM. Trimming cost V 3 bases and J 8 bases, with 23 bases left between them. The variable domain in full, with the rest retrieved from reference TRBV28 and TRBJ1-6, is DVKVTQSSRYLVKRTGEKVFLECVQDMDHENMFWYRQDPGLGLRLIYFSYDVKMKEKGDIPEGYSVSREKKERFSLILESASTNQTSMYLCASSFVTIQGRSYSPLHFGNGTRLTVT.

This clone was counted once. The chain uses TRBV7-2 and TRBJ2-1; D possibly uses TRBD1 or TRBD2 (6 bases each). The CDR3 spans 16 residues. Trimming removed 0 bases from V and 7 bases from J, with 16 bases in between. Germline V lookup: CDR1 SGHTA, CDR2 FQGNSA. The CDR3, as DNA: TGTGCCAGCAGCTTAGCAGCAGGGGCGGAGGGTAATGAGCAGTTCTTC. Its translation is CASSLAAGAEGNEQFF.

The rearrangement links TRBV6-1 to TRBJ2-3; D tentatively fits TRBD1 or TRBD2 (6 bases each). With 4 bases removed from V and 0 bases from J, the gap between germline ends came to 14 bases. The CDR3 extends over 16 amino acids. Germline loops: CDR1 MNHNS, CDR2 SASEGT. The CDR3 DNA follows: TGTGCCAGCAGTGCTAGGGGGGTTTCTAGCACAGATACGCAGTATTTT. Translation: CASSARGVSSTDTQYF.

This clone was seen a single time. This chain uses TRBV10-2 with TRBJ1-2; TRBD1 matches at 9 bases. This CDR3 comprises 14 residues. V lost 9 bases, J lost 6 bases, and 11 bases stayed unmatched. CDR1 is WSHSY, CDR2 SAAADI, per germline. The CDR3 coding sequence is TGCGCCAGTCGAAACCCCGGGACAGGGCATGGCTACACCTTC. Its translation is CASRNPGTGHGYTF.

Worth noting for this clone: It may be a read error: a sequence one base away is much more abundant. The chain employs TRBV18 and TRBJ1-6, with 8 nucleotides matching TRBD1. The germline V gene encodes CDR1 KGHSH and CDR2 LQKENI. The V segment lost 2 bases and the J segment 10 bases; nucleotides outside the gene matches: 7. The CDR3 is 15 amino acids. The CDR3 nucleotides read TGTGCCAGCTCACCAACGGGCAGGGGGCTCTCACCCCTCCACTTT. Protein product: CASSPTGRGLSPLHF.

This clone was observed once. This sequence joins TRBV18 and TRBJ2-2, with D perhaps TRBD1 (6 bases). CDR1 KGHSH and CDR2 LQKENI come from the germline V gene. Trimming shortened V by 3 bases and J by 4 bases, and 9 bases separated the two germline ends. The CDR3 has 14 amino acids. CDR3 DNA sequence: TGTGCCAGCTCACCCCAGGGGCCCACCGGGGAGCTGTTTTTT. Its translation: CASSPQGPTGELFF.